This T cell receptor (beta chain) is from a study of blood T cell repertoires in COVID-19. Overall study: Donors in the United States, Italy and Spain gave samples during acute or convalescent COVID-19. T cells, B-cell-depleted T cells, or PBMCs provided the cDNA or gDNA that served as material.

The CDR3 is 15 amino acids. Germline V gene data show CDR1 as PRHDT and CDR2 as FYEKMQ (reference sequence). V was clipped by 5 bases and J by 8 bases; unmatched bases: 14. Original processing methods: Quantification of nucleated cells was approximated via reference gene primer amplification. Using immunoSEQ multiplex PCR, the repertoire was profiled, and TCRdb retains in-frame clones only, with some absent. V, J and clone size reflect that table, while D and trimming were determined from the DNA. The data show more than 100,000 clones, with around 87% seen just once and almost 30% held by the top ten.

The chain carries TRBV13 and TRBJ1-2; 7 bases map to TRBD1. The TCR comes from a woman aged 70-85 years with acute or convalescent COVID-19. Sequencing was done on a sample of peripheral blood. CDR3 in DNA: TGTGCCAGCAGCATCGGACAGGATACGATTCGGGGCTACACCTTC. It specifies CASSIGQDTIRGYTF.